These 15 T cell receptor beta chains share one sample of origin, sequenced in a study of blood T cells in healthy people across ages. The authors ran a second PCR of roughly 6 to 12 cycles using a sample-barcoded 5' primer and a J-beta primer mix. TCRdb re-called the 5' RACE reads through MiXCR, storing one row per CDR3 protein. Of roughly 720,000 distinct CDR3 sequences in the sample, about 53% were seen once. Input material: blood. The origin of the receptors is a man at least 80 years old in good health.

The V and J genes are TRBV20-1 and TRBJ1-4; maybe TRBD1 (5 bases). CDR1 is DFQATT, CDR2 SNEGSKA, per germline (reference sequence). The CDR3 extends over 11 amino acids. This chain's CDR3 is CAMDNNEKLFF. CDR3 DNA sequence: TGCGCAATGGACAATAATGAAAAACTGTTTTTT.

This chain joins TRBV3-1 and TRBJ1-1, with no clear D. V gave up 1 base and J gave up 1 base, with 10 bases separating them. The germline gives CDR1 LGHDT, CDR2 YNNKEL (reference sequence). This CDR3 is 15 amino acids long. CDR3 in DNA: TGTGCCAGCAGCCAAGGGAGGGCCCGGAACACTGAAGCTTTCTTT. Residues: CASSQGRARNTEAFF. The complete variable domain, with remaining parts taken from reference TRBV3-1 and TRBJ1-1, reads DTAVSQTPKYLVTQMGNDKSIKCEQNLGHDTMYWYKQDSKKFLKIMFSYNNKELIINETVPNRFSPKSPDKAHLNLHINSLELGDSAVYFCASSQGRARNTEAFFGQGTRLTVV.

V and J are TRBV5-6 and TRBJ2-2; 8 bases fit TRBD2. V shed 4 bases, J shed 7 bases, and the junction held 9 bases outside the gene matches. The CDR3 contains 15 residues. Germline V CDR1 and CDR2: SGHDT, YYEEEE. The CDR3 region is CASSEGLVRVGELFF. In DNA form, the CDR3 reads TGTGCCAGCAGCGAGGGACTAGTTCGGGTCGGGGAGCTGTTTTTT.

The table lists this clonotype with many counts. This sequence joins TRBV29-1 and TRBJ2-3; D is unclear. There are 11 residues in the CDR3. Germline V gene data show CDR1 as SQVTM and CDR2 as ANQGSEA. Trimming cost V 6 bases and J 2 bases, with 6 bases left between them. The CDR3 DNA is TGCAGCGTCGTTCTCACAGATACGCAGTATTTT. Translating gives CSVVLTDTQYF.

This chain joins TRBV6-2 or TRBV6-3 and TRBJ2-2, with D possibly matching TRBD1 (5 bases). Trimming left V 3 bases short and J 6 bases short, with 11 bases between. Germline CDR1 reads MNHEY; CDR2 reads SVGEGT. The CDR3 extends over 14 amino acids. CDR3 bases: TGTGCCAGCAGTTATGGGGCCAAACCCGGGGAGCTGTTTTTT. This codes for CASSYGAKPGELFF.

In this sample, this clonotype turned up a few times. V and J are TRBV20-1 and TRBJ2-4, with TRBD2 matching 11 bases. TRBJ2-7 explains the end of the DNA better; the J call may be wrong. Germline V gene data show CDR1 as DFQATT and CDR2 as SNEGSKA (reference sequence). The CDR3 is 15 amino acids. Here the CDR3 reads CSADPGTSGFYEQYF. CDR3 DNA sequence: TGCAGTGCAGACCCCGGGACTAGCGGATTCTACGAGCAGTACTTC.

The chain recombines TRBV24-1 with TRBJ2-3; D gene unclear. This CDR3 has 16 residues. Trimming shortened V by 3 bases and J by 5 bases, and 17 bases separated the two germline ends. The V gene's germline CDR1 is KGHDR and CDR2 SFDVKD. CDR3 loop: CATSDLRFGGEDTQYF. In nucleotides, the CDR3 is TGTGCCACCAGTGATCTTAGATTTGGTGGTGAAGATACGCAGTATTTT.

Of note for this clonotype: Sequence at one end of the junction differs from germline and may be a read error. The genes are TRBV6-1 and TRBJ2-6; TRBD2 aligns across 9 bases. There are 17 residues in the CDR3. CDR1 is MNHNS, CDR2 SASEGT, per germline. In DNA, the CDR3 is TGTGCCAGCAGTGAAGGACTAGCGGCATCTGGGGCCGACGTCCTGACTTTC. Its protein is CASSEGLAASGADVLTF.

This clonotype was recorded a few times. This chain links TRBV29-1 with TRBJ2-3; D is unresolved. CDR1 SQVTM and CDR2 ANQGSEA come from the germline V gene. The CDR3 covers 14 residues. Trimming cost V 6 bases and J 2 bases, with 15 bases left between them. The CDR3 loop is CSVTGQGSTDTQYF. In nucleotides, the CDR3 is TGCAGCGTCACCGGCCAAGGGTCCACAGATACGCAGTATTTT.

V is TRBV6-1 and J is TRBJ1-6; D gene ambiguous. The CDR3 is 13 residues long. The germline V and J ends were trimmed by 1 base and 7 bases, with 5 bases remaining between them. CDR1 and CDR2 from the germline V gene are MNHNS and SASEGT. CDR3 region: CASSEGINSPLHF. CDR3 bases: TGTGCCAGCAGTGAAGGGATAAATTCACCCCTCCACTTT.

In its sample, this clonotype was seen a few times. The J gene is TRBJ2-4, the V gene TRBV20-1, with D hard to call. Trimming shortened V by 5 bases and J by 5 bases, and 13 bases separated the two germline ends. Germline V CDR1 and CDR2: DFQATT, SNEGSKA (reference sequence). This CDR3 spans 13 amino acids. The CDR3 loop is CSAPRSGENIQYF. For the CDR3, the DNA is TGCAGTGCTCCCCGATCCGGTGAAAACATTCAGTACTTC.

The table lists this clonotype with a count of one. V is TRBV4-2 and J is TRBJ2-4; 10 positions match TRBD2. V dropped 1 base and J dropped 2; count of bases not matched to a gene: 8. Germline V lookup: CDR1 LGHNA, CDR2 YNFKEQ. The CDR3 is 18 amino acids. The CDR3 is CASSQARDSGGSKNIQYF. The CDR3 bases are TGTGCCAGCAGCCAAGCAAGGGATAGCGGGGGGTCCAAAAACATTCAGTACTTC.

This clonotype was found once. CDR3 amino acids: CASSSLQGAQYF. The CDR3 bases are TGTGCCAGCAGCTCTTTACAGGGAGCGCAGTATTTT. The V call is TRBV7-9, the J call TRBJ2-3; weak D call: TRBD1 (6 bases). The CDR3 extends over 12 amino acids. V lost 4 bases and J lost 10, with 12 bases in between. The germline gives CDR1 SEHNR, CDR2 FQNEAQ (reference sequence).

The gene calls are TRBV5-1 and TRBJ2-3; perhaps TRBD1 as D (6 bases). Germline lookup yields CDR1 SGHRS and CDR2 YFSETQ. The V gene lost 4 bases and the J gene lost 2 bases, with 11 bases spanning the gap. This CDR3 is 14 amino acids long. CDR3 protein: CASSEQGNTDTQYF. DNA for the CDR3: TGCGCCAGCAGCGAACAGGGAAACACAGATACGCAGTATTTT.

This chain uses TRBV27 with TRBJ1-4, with 10 positions matching TRBD1. With V trimmed by 6 bases and J by 6 bases, 7 bases remained unmatched. CDR1 MNHEY and CDR2 SMNVEV come from the germline V gene (reference sequence). The CDR3 spans 15 residues. The CDR3 DNA follows: TGTGCCAGCAGGCCCTGGGGGACAGGGGATGAAAAACTGTTTTTT. Amino acids: CASRPWGTGDEKLFF.